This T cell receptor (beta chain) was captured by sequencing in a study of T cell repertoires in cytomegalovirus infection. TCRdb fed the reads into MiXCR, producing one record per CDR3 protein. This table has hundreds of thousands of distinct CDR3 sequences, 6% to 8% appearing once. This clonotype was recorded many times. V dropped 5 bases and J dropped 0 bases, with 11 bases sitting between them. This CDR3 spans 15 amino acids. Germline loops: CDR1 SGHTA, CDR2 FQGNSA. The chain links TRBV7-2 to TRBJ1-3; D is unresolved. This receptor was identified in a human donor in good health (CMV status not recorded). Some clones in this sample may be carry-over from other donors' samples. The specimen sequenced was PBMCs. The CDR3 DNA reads TGTGCCAGCAGCCTCTCGCTCCACTCTGGAAACACCATATATTTT. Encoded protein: CASSLSLHSGNTIYF.